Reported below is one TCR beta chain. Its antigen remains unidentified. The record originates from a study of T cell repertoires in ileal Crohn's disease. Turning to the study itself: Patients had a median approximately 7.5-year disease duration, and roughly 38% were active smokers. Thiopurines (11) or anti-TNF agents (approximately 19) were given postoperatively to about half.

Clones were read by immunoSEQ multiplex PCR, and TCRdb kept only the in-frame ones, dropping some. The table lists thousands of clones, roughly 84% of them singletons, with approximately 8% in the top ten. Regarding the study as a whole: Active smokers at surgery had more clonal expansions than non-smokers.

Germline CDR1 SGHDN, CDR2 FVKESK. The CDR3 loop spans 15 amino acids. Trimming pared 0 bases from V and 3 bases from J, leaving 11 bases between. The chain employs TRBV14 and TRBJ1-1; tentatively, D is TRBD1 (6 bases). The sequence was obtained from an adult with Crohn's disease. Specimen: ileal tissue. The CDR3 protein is CASSQEGGQDTEAFF. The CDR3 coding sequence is TGTGCCAGCAGCCAAGAAGGGGGACAAGACACTGAAGCTTTCTTT. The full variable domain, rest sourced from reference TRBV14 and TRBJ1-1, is EAGVTQFPSHSVIEKGQTVTLRCDPISGHDNLYWYRRVMGKEIKFLLHFVKESKQDESGMPNNRFLAERTGGTYSTLKVQPAELEDSGVYFCASSQEGGQDTEAFFGQGTRLTVV.